The 31 T cell receptor beta chains presented below share a single source sample, sequenced in a study of blood T cell repertoires in COVID-19. Only in-frame clones appear in the TCRdb table, and some are missing; sequencing was by immunoSEQ multiplex PCR. The table includes about 250,000 clones, 88% detected once. Sequenced sample: PBMCs or T cells enriched from blood (not recorded which). The receptors stem from a woman in her forties or fifties who had recovered from COVID-19.

The chain is built from TRBV18 and TRBJ2-1, with TRBD1 matching over 7 bases. Germline lookup yields CDR1 KGHSH and CDR2 LQKENI. The CDR3 totals 17 residues. With 2 bases clipped from V and 4 bases from J, the junction kept 11 bases outside the gene matches. The CDR3 protein is CASSPSTMTGLYNEQFF. Written as DNA, the CDR3 is TGTGCCAGCTCACCATCCACCATGACAGGGTTGTACAATGAGCAGTTCTTC.

This chain joins TRBV11-2 and TRBJ2-4, with no clear D. CDR3 length: 13 residues. Germline V gene sequence: CDR1 SGHAT, CDR2 FQNNGV. Trimming pared 0 bases from V and 12 bases from J, leaving 12 bases between. The CDR3 here is CASSLDLVRYQYF. The CDR3 nucleotides are TGTGCCAGCAGCTTAGATCTAGTTCGGTATCAGTACTTC.

The chain uses TRBV4-3 and TRBJ2-1, with 9 positions matching TRBD2. The germline CDR1 and CDR2 sequences are LGHNA and YSLEER. The CDR3 contains 17 residues. The V segment lost 0 bases and the J segment 9 bases; nucleotides outside the gene matches: 12. The CDR3 loop is CASSQDVGAGGPGEQFF. The CDR3, as DNA: TGCGCCAGCAGCCAAGATGTCGGGGCGGGAGGGCCCGGTGAGCAGTTCTTC.

The chain carries TRBV25-1 and TRBJ1-4, with D possibly TRBD1 on 5 matching bases. The CDR3 extends over 18 amino acids. Germline V gene data show CDR1 as MGHDK and CDR2 as SYGVNS. With 5 bases removed from V and 7 bases from J, the gap between germline ends came to 26 bases. CDR3 protein: CASSNKGPGRGGSEKLFF. The CDR3 nucleotides are TGTGCCAGCAGTAATAAGGGGCCAGGTAGGGGCGGGAGTGAAAAACTGTTTTTT.

The V and J genes are TRBV10-2 and TRBJ2-1, with unresolved D. The V end lost 3 bases, the J end lost 9 bases, and 3 bases lay between the germline ends. CDR1 and CDR2 (germline): WSHSY, SAAADI. The CDR3 is made up of 10 amino acids. The CDR3 spells CASSDGEQFF. The CDR3 nucleotides read TGCGCCAGCAGTGACGGTGAGCAGTTCTTC.

This sequence joins TRBV28 and TRBJ1-3, with D unclear. The germline gives CDR1 MDHEN, CDR2 SYDVKM. V was cut by 4 bases and J by 1 base, with 8 bases left in between. The CDR3 has 14 amino acids. The CDR3 sequence: CASSYRTSGNTIYF. CDR3 in DNA: TGTGCCAGCAGTTACCGGACTTCTGGAAACACCATATATTTT.

The DNA for the CDR3 is TGTGCCAGCAGTTTGGCCGGGACAGGGGGCAGTGAGCAGTTCTTC. This translates into CASSLAGTGGSEQFF. This chain connects TRBV28 to TRBJ2-1, with 12 bases that match TRBD1. Germline lookup yields CDR1 MDHEN and CDR2 SYDVKM. This CDR3 has 15 residues. Germline trimming cut 3 bases from V and 9 bases from J; bases unmatched to any gene: 6.

The chain uses TRBV7-3 and TRBJ2-2; D is possibly TRBD1 (6 bases). The germline V gene encodes CDR1 SGHTA and CDR2 FQGTGA. The CDR3 consists of 16 residues. V was trimmed by 5 bases and J by 0 bases, leaving 13 bases between them. The CDR3 sequence: CASSSPAGANTGELFF. The CDR3 bases are TGTGCCAGCAGCAGCCCAGCAGGGGCGAACACCGGGGAGCTGTTTTTT.

This sequence joins TRBV6-2 or TRBV6-3 and TRBJ2-7, with TRBD2 matching 14 bases. Germline V gives CDR1 MNHEY, CDR2 SVGEGT. The CDR3 sequence is 15 residues long. Trimming removed 4 bases from V and 2 bases from J; junction bases left unmatched: 1. The DNA of the CDR3 is TGTGCCAGCAGTTCGACTAGCGGGGGGGCCTACGAGCAGTACTTC. Translation: CASSSTSGGAYEQYF.

The chain combines TRBV28 with TRBJ1-4; D gene unclear. Looked up from germline, CDR1 is MDHEN and CDR2 is SYDVKM. V lost 7 bases, J lost 0 bases, and 18 bases lay in between. The CDR3 is 17 amino acids. CDR3 DNA sequence: TGTGCCAGCACACCAGGCGATGTAACTGCAACTAATGAAAAACTGTTTTTT. It translates to CASTPGDVTATNEKLFF.

The chain uses TRBV11-2 and TRBJ2-7, with 9 positions matching TRBD1. The trim removed 3 bases at V and 2 bases at J, leaving 11 bases unmatched. The CDR3 runs 17 residues. The V gene's germline CDR1 is SGHAT and CDR2 FQNNGV. This CDR3 is CASSFNRGQGPTYEQYF. The CDR3 nucleotides read TGTGCCAGCAGCTTTAATCGGGGACAGGGCCCTACCTACGAGCAGTACTTC.

This chain uses TRBV6-5 with TRBJ1-2; maybe TRBD1 (6 bases). There are 15 residues in the CDR3. The V gene lost 6 bases and the J gene lost 7 bases, with 21 bases spanning the gap. Germline lookup yields CDR1 MNHEY and CDR2 SVGAGI. The CDR3 here is CASRSTGTPGSGYTF. In nucleotides, the CDR3 is TGTGCCAGCAGGTCCACCGGGACACCTGGCTCTGGCTACACCTTC.

V is TRBV11-2 and J is TRBJ2-3; tentatively, D is TRBD2 (5 bases). Germline loops: CDR1 SGHAT, CDR2 FQNNGV. The CDR3 sequence is 16 residues long. V lost 1 base to trimming and J lost 2 bases, with 13 bases between them. In DNA, the CDR3 is TGTGCCAGCAGCTTAGTTGGTAGCGTGGTCACAGATACGCAGTATTTT. It codes for CASSLVGSVVTDTQYF.

The chain combines TRBV5-4 with TRBJ2-1; D might be TRBD2 (6 bases). The CDR3 covers 18 residues. V was cut by 1 base and J by 6 bases, with 23 bases left in between. Germline loops: CDR1 SGHNT, CDR2 YYREEE (reference sequence). In DNA, the CDR3 is TGTGCCAGCAGCTTGAACTTGATAACGGGAGCCTCTTTCAATGAGCAGTTCTTC. Amino acid sequence: CASSLNLITGASFNEQFF.

The V call is TRBV12-5, the J call TRBJ2-2; 7 bases agree with TRBD1. Trimming at V came to 5 bases and at J to 1 base, leaving 4 bases not matched to a gene. The germline V gene has CDR1 LGHNT and CDR2 FRNRAP. This CDR3 contains 15 residues. The CDR3 region has the DNA TGTGCTAGTGGTCCGACAGGGATGAACACCGGGGAGCTGTTTTTT. Translating it yields CASGPTGMNTGELFF.

The chain's CDR3 is CASSVARDSYEQYF. CDR3 DNA: TGTGCCAGCAGCGTAGCCAGGGACTCCTACGAGCAGTACTTC. The chain couples TRBV9 to TRBJ2-7; D is possibly TRBD1 (5 bases). CDR3 length equals 14 residues. Trimming pared 0 bases from V and 0 bases from J, leaving 7 bases between. The germline gives CDR1 SGDLS, CDR2 YYNGEE.

The chain joins TRBV27 to TRBJ1-5; maybe TRBD1 (6 bases). Per germline, CDR1 MNHEY and CDR2 SMNVEV (reference sequence). Trimming pared 5 bases from V and 1 base from J, leaving 21 bases between. The CDR3 length is 18 residues. Written as DNA, the CDR3 is TGTGCCAGCAGTCCGTTTGTTAGGGAGGGGGTGAGCAATCAGCCCCAGCATTTT. Protein sequence: CASSPFVREGVSNQPQHF.

This chain links TRBV18 with TRBJ2-7; 10 bases match TRBD2. The CDR3 spans 15 residues. V lost 3 bases, J lost 2 bases, and 4 bases stayed unmatched. Germline V lookup: CDR1 KGHSH, CDR2 LQKENI. DNA for the CDR3: TGTGCCAGCTCACCGACTAGCGGGTGGCCCTACGAGCAGTACTTC. Protein sequence: CASSPTSGWPYEQYF.

The J gene is TRBJ2-1, the V gene TRBV4-2, with D maybe TRBD1 (6 bases). The germline V gene has CDR1 LGHNA and CDR2 YNFKEQ. This CDR3 spans 15 amino acids. Trimming pared 1 base from V and 5 bases from J, leaving 12 bases between. The CDR3: CASSQGQTGDNEQFF. CDR3 bases: TGTGCCAGCAGCCAAGGTCAGACAGGAGACAATGAGCAGTTCTTC.

The rearrangement uses TRBV6-5 and TRBJ2-7, with 8 bases aligning to TRBD1. The CDR3 is 14 amino acids. Germline loops: CDR1 MNHEY, CDR2 SVGAGI. J was trimmed by 2 bases and V by 6 bases; bases with no gene match: 6. The CDR3 bases are TGTGCCAGCAGATCAGGACAGGGAACCTACGAGCAGTACTTC. This gives the protein CASRSGQGTYEQYF.

The chain recombines TRBV7-9 with TRBJ2-5; D uncertain. The CDR3 extends over 13 amino acids. Germline V CDR1 and CDR2: SEHNR, FQNEAQ (reference sequence). V was shortened by 4 bases and J by 1 base, with 7 bases between the two germline ends. CDR3 nucleotide sequence: TGTGCCAGCAGCTCCCGGGTCCAAGAGACCCAGTACTTC. Protein sequence: CASSSRVQETQYF.

The V and J genes are TRBV7-9 and TRBJ2-1; D gene ambiguous. V lost 3 bases and J lost 3, with 12 bases in between. The CDR3 runs to 15 residues. CDR1 is SEHNR, CDR2 FQNEAQ, per germline (reference sequence). The CDR3 region is CASSFAATYYNEQFF. The CDR3 DNA is TGTGCCAGCAGCTTCGCAGCGACTTACTACAATGAGCAGTTCTTC.

The chain carries TRBV10-1 and TRBJ2-1; 7 bases map to TRBD2. This CDR3 is built from 17 residues. The trim removed 3 bases at V and 2 bases at J, leaving 10 bases unmatched. CDR1 WNHNN and CDR2 SYGVQD come from the germline V gene (reference sequence). The CDR3, as DNA: TGCGCCAGCAGTGACTCTACCATCAGCGGGACCTACAATGAGCAGTTCTTC. Translation gives CASSDSTISGTYNEQFF.

This chain links TRBV2 with TRBJ2-1; tentative D call: TRBD2 (5 bases). V dropped 8 bases and J dropped 1 base, with 18 bases sitting between them. Germline V gives CDR1 SNHLY, CDR2 FYNNEI. The CDR3 is made up of 16 amino acids. The CDR3 loop reads CASALGGSGSYNEQFF. CDR3 nucleotide sequence: TGTGCCAGCGCTTTAGGAGGCAGCGGTTCCTACAATGAGCAGTTCTTC.

The genes are TRBV5-1 and TRBJ2-2; 7 bases match TRBD1. Per germline, CDR1 SGHRS and CDR2 YFSETQ. The V gene end was trimmed by 0 bases and the J gene end by 2 bases; junction bases not matched to a gene: 7. This CDR3 is 17 amino acids long. The CDR3 DNA reads TGCGCCAGCAGCTTGGGCTTAGGGACAGCTAACACCGGGGAGCTGTTTTTT. This codes for CASSLGLGTANTGELFF.

The V and J genes are TRBV21-1 and TRBJ1-1; the D segment call TRBD1 is taken from the table without a DNA check. TRBV21-1 is reported as a pseudogene. The CDR3 sequence is 13 residues long. The CDR3: CASSKDRAAEAFF. The CDR3 DNA is TGTGCCAGCAGCAAGGACAGGGCCGCTGAAGCTTTCTTT.

The chain has TRBV28 and TRBJ2-1; 9 bases agree with TRBD1. From germline, CDR1 is MDHEN and CDR2 SYDVKM. The CDR3 length is 16 residues. Trimming took 5 bases from V and 8 from J; bases not matched to a gene: 13. The CDR3 reads CASSAPARQGVDEQFF. CDR3 in DNA: TGTGCCAGCAGTGCCCCGGCCCGACAGGGGGTCGATGAGCAGTTCTTC.

V is TRBV12-3 or TRBV12-4 and J is TRBJ2-1; D remains unclear. Trimming removed 1 base at V and 5 bases at J, with 6 bases between. The CDR3 consists of 13 residues. In nucleotides, the CDR3 is TGTGCCAGCAGTTTAGTACAGAACAATGAGCAGTTCTTC. This encodes CASSLVQNNEQFF.

The CDR3, as DNA: TGTGCCAGTACTCCAGAAGGGGGGGAGGGCAATCAGCCCCAGCATTTT. Its translation: CASTPEGGEGNQPQHF. The rearrangement joins TRBV19 to TRBJ1-5, with a tentative D call TRBD1 (6 bases). Germline loops: CDR1 LNHDA, CDR2 SQIVND (reference sequence). V lost 7 bases and J lost 2, with 18 bases in between. This CDR3 has 16 amino acids.

This clone was counted only a few times. The chain links TRBV7-2 to TRBJ2-7, with D tentatively TRBD1 (6 bases). The V end was cut by 8 bases, the J end by 5 bases, with 16 bases between. The CDR3 sequence is 13 residues long. Germline V CDR1 and CDR2: SGHTA, FQGNSA. The CDR3 bases are TGTGCCAGCGCCAGGGGCGTCACCAACGAGCAGTACTTC. This encodes CASARGVTNEQYF.

The chain couples TRBV5-1 to TRBJ1-4, with TRBD1 matching over 8 bases. The V and J ends lost 4 bases and 8 bases, in that order; junction bases with no gene match: 10. The CDR3 has 15 amino acids. The germline V gene has CDR1 SGHRS and CDR2 YFSETQ. The CDR3 coding sequence is TGCGCCAGCAGCACACAGACAGGGGCAGGGGAAAAACTGTTTTTT. This encodes CASSTQTGAGEKLFF.